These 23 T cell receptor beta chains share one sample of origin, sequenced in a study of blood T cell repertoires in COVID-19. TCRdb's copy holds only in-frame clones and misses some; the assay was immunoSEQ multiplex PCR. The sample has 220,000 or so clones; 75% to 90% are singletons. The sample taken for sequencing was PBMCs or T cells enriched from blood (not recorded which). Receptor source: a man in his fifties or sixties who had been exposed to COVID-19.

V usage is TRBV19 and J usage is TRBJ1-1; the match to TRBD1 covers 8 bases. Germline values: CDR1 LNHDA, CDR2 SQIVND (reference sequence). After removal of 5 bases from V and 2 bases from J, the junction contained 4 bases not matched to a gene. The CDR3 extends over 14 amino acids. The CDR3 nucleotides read TGTGCCAGTAGTTTTGACAGGGGCAACACTGAAGCTTTCTTT. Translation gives CASSFDRGNTEAFF.

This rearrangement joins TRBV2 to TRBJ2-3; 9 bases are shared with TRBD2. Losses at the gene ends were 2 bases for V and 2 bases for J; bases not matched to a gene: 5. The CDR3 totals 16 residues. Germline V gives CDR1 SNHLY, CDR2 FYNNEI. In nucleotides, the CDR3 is TGTGCCAGCAGTGAAATAGCGGGAGTGGCCACAGATACGCAGTATTTT. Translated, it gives CASSEIAGVATDTQYF.

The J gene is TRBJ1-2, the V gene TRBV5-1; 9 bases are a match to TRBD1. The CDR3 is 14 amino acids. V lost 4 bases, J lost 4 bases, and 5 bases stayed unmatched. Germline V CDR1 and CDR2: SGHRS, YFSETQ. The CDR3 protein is CASSAGQGSYGYTF. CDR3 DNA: TGCGCCAGCAGCGCGGGACAGGGCTCCTATGGCTACACCTTC.

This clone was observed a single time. CDR3 in DNA: TGTGCCAGCAGCTTGGGACTAGCGGGAGCTTACGAGCAGTACGTC. Residues: CASSLGLAGAYEQYV. The chain employs TRBV11-2 and TRBJ2-7; 14 bases line up with TRBD2. With V trimmed by 3 bases and J by 4 bases, 2 bases remained unmatched. Germline values: CDR1 SGHAT, CDR2 FQNNGV. The CDR3 runs 15 residues.

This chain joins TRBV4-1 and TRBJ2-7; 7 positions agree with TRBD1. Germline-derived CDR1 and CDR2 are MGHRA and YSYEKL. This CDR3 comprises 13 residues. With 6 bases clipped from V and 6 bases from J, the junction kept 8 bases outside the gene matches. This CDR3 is CASSPQGIGEQYF. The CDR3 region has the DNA TGCGCCAGCAGTCCACAGGGGATAGGCGAGCAGTACTTC.

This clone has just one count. The CDR3 is CASSLSPDSEAYNSPLHF. The CDR3 region has the DNA TGTGCCAGCAGTTTATCCCCGGACAGTGAAGCCTATAATTCACCCCTCCACTTT. This chain joins TRBV27 and TRBJ1-6, with D perhaps matching TRBD1 (6 bases). The ends were cut back, 0 bases at V and 2 bases at J, with 14 bases in the middle. This CDR3 contains 18 residues. Germline V gene sequence: CDR1 MNHEY, CDR2 SMNVEV (reference sequence).

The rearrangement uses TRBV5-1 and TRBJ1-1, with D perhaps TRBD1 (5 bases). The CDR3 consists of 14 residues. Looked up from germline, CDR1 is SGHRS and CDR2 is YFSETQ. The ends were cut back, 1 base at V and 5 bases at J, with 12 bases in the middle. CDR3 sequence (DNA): TGCGCCAGCAGCTTGATGACAGCCCGAACTGAAGCTTTCTTT. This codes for CASSLMTARTEAFF.

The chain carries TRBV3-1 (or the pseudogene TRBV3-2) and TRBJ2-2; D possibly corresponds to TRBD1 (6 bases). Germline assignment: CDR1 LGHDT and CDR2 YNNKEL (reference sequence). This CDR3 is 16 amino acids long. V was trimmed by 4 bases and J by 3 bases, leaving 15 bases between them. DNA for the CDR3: TGTGCCAGCAGCCCCCTTGGGGGCTGGGACACCGGGGAGCTGTTTTTT. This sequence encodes CASSPLGGWDTGELFF.

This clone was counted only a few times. CDR3 in amino acids: CASSAQLQGFGGYTF. CDR3 DNA sequence: TGTGCCAGCAGTGCCCAATTACAGGGTTTTGGTGGCTACACCTTC. This rearrangement joins TRBV25-1 to TRBJ1-2, with D possibly matching TRBD1 (6 bases). Germline CDR1 reads MGHDK; CDR2 reads SYGVNS. V gave up 4 bases and J gave up 7 bases, with 19 bases separating them. This CDR3 contains 15 residues.

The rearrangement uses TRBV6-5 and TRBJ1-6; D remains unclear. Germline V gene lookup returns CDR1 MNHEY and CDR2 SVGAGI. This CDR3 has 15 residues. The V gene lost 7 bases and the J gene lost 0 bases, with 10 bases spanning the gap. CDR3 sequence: CASTPESSYNSPLHF. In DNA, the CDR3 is TGTGCCAGCACGCCCGAGAGCTCCTATAATTCACCCCTCCACTTT.

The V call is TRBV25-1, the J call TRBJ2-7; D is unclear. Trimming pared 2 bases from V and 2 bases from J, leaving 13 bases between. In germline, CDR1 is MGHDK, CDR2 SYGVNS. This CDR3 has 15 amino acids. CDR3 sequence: CASSEAGSPTYEQYF. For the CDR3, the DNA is TGTGCCAGCAGTGAAGCAGGATCCCCAACCTACGAGCAGTACTTC.

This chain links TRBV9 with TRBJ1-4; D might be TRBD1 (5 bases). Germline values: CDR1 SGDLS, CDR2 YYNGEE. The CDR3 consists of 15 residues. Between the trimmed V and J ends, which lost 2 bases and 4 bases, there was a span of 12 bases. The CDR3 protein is CASSVGGVYNEKLFF. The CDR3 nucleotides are TGTGCCAGCAGCGTTGGGGGGGTCTATAATGAAAAACTGTTTTTT.

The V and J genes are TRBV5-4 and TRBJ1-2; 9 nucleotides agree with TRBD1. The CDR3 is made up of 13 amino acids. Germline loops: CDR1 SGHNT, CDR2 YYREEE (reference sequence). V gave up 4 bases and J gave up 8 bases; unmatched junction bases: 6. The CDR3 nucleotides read TGTGCCAGCAGCCTTTCGACAGGGGGAGGCTACACCTTC. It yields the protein CASSLSTGGGYTF.

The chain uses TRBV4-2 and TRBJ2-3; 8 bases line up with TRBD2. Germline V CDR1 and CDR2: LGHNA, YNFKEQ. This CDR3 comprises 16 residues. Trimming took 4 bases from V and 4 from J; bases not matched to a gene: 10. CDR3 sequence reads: CASSPLQAGEADTQYF. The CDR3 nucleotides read TGTGCCAGCAGCCCCCTGCAAGCGGGAGAAGCAGATACGCAGTATTTT.

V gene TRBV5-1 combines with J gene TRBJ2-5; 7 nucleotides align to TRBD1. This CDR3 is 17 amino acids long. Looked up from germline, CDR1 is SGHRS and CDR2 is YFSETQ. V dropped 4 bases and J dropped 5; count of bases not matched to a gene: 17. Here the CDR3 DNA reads TGCGCCAGCAGCATGGGCTTAAAGGGGGCTTTGGGTGAGACCCAGTACTTC. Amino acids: CASSMGLKGALGETQYF. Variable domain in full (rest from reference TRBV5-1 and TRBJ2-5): KAGVTQTPRYLIKTRGQQVTLSCSPISGHRSVSWYQQTPGQGLQFLFEYFSETQRNKGNFPGRFSGRQFSNSRSEMNVSTLELGDSALYLCASSMGLKGALGETQYFGPGTRLLVL.

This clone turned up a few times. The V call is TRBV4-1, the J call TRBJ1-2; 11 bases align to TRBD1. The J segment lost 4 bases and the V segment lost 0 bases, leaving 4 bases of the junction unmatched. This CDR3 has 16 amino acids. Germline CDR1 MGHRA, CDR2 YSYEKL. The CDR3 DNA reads TGCGCCAGCAGCCAAGACCAAGGACAGGGGGCCTATGGCTACACCTTC. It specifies CASSQDQGQGAYGYTF.

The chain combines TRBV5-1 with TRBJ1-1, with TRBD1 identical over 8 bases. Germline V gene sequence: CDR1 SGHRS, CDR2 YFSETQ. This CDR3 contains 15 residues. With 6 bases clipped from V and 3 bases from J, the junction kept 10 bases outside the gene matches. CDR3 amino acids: CASNREQGVYTEAFF. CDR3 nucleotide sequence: TGCGCCAGCAACCGAGAACAGGGGGTGTACACTGAAGCTTTCTTT.

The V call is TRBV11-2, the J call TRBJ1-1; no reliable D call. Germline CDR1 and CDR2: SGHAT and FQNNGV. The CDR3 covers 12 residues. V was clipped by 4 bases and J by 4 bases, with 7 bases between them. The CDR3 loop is CASSSSRTEAFF. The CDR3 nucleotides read TGTGCCAGCAGCTCCTCTCGCACTGAAGCTTTCTTT.

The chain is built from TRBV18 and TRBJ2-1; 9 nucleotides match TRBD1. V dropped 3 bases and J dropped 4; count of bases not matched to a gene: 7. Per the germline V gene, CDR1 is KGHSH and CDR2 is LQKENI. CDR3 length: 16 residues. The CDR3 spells CASSPTRQGDYNEQFF. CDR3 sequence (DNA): TGTGCCAGCTCACCGACCCGACAGGGGGATTACAATGAGCAGTTCTTC.

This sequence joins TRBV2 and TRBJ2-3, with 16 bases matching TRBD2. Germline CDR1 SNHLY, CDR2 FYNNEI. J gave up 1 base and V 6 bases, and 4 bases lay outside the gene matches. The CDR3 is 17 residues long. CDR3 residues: CASSAGLAGGGTDTQYF. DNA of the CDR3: TGTGCCAGCAGCGCGGGACTAGCGGGAGGGGGCACAGATACGCAGTATTTT.

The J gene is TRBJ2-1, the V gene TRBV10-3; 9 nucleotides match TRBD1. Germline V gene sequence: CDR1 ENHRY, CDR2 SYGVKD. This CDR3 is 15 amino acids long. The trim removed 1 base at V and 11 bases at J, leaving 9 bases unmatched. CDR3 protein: CAISELGQGSIKQFF. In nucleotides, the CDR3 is TGTGCCATCAGTGAGTTGGGACAGGGTTCTATAAAGCAGTTCTTC.

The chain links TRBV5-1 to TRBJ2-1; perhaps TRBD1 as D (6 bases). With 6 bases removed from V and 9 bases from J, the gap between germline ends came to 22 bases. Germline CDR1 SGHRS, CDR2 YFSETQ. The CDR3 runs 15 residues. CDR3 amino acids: CASTNDQGIGGEQFF. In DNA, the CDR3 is TGCGCCAGCACCAATGACCAGGGGATAGGCGGTGAGCAGTTCTTC.

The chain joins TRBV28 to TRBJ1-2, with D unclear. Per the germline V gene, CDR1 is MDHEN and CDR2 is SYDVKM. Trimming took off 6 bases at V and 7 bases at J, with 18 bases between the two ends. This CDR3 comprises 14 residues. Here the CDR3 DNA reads TGTGCCAGCAGCTTTCTCTCGGGAGGGCGTGGCTACACCTTC. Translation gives CASSFLSGGRGYTF.